The 27 T cell receptor beta chains below all came from one sample that was sequenced in a study of response to subunit inactivated influenza vaccine. TCRdb processed the RT-PCR reads anew with MiXCR; each CDR3 protein has one entry. The repertoire holds under 750,000 distinct CDR3 sequences, with about 11% as singletons. The specimen was PBMCs from blood, collected on the day of vaccination. These receptors were collected from a man aged 50 to 59 who received an inactivated influenza vaccine.

This clonotype showed up just a few times. V gene TRBV27 combines with J gene TRBJ2-1; perhaps TRBD2 as D (5 bases). CDR1 is MNHEY and CDR2 is SMNVEV in the germline V gene (reference sequence). V lost 5 bases to trimming and J lost 0 bases, with 11 bases between them. The CDR3 runs to 15 residues. The CDR3 region is CASSQDSNSYNEQFF. DNA of the CDR3: TGTGCCAGCAGTCAGGACTCGAACTCCTACAATGAGCAGTTCTTC.

This clonotype has only a few counts. The J gene is TRBJ1-4, the V gene TRBV12-3 or TRBV12-4; D gene ambiguous. The length of the CDR3 is 13 residues. V was clipped by 6 bases and J by 0 bases, with 5 bases between them. The CDR3 nucleotides read TGTGCCAGCAGCCGTGCAACTAATGAAAAACTGTTTTTT. It translates to CASSRATNEKLFF.

V usage is TRBV7-2 and J usage is TRBJ2-5; D could derive from TRBD1 or TRBD2 (5 bases each). The germline CDR1 and CDR2 sequences are SGHTA and FQGNSA. Trimming cost V 1 base and J 2 bases, with 26 bases left between them. The CDR3 contains 20 residues. Here the CDR3 reads CASSLGLGDAGGWSQETQYF. The CDR3 bases are TGTGCCAGCAGCTTAGGGCTTGGGGACGCGGGTGGGTGGTCGCAAGAGACCCAGTACTTC.

This chain joins TRBV20-1 and TRBJ1-4, with 7 bases fitting TRBD1. The CDR3 runs to 17 residues. The junction had 12 bases not matched to a gene; V was cut back by 3 bases and J by 2 bases. Per the germline V gene, CDR1 is DFQATT and CDR2 is SNEGSKA (reference sequence). The CDR3 protein is CSARGAAGGATNEKLFF. The CDR3 DNA reads as TGCAGTGCTAGGGGCGCTGCAGGGGGTGCGACTAATGAAAAACTGTTTTTT.

This clonotype has only a few counts. The chain is built from TRBV7-2 and TRBJ2-3; 7 bases are a match to TRBD2. Per the germline V gene, CDR1 is SGHTA and CDR2 is FQGNSA. CDR3 length: 15 amino acids. J lost 5 bases, V lost 5 bases, and 10 bases had no gene match. DNA of the CDR3: TGTGCCAGCAGCCCAATGGGGGGGGTCCTAGATACGCAGTATTTT. It encodes CASSPMGGVLDTQYF.

Only a few counts were recorded for this clonotype. This sequence joins TRBV12-3 or TRBV12-4 and TRBJ1-3; tentative D call: TRBD1 (5 bases). V was clipped by 5 bases and J by 4 bases, with 12 bases between them. This CDR3 contains 14 residues. This chain's CDR3 is CASSLSQGGNTIYF. The CDR3 region has the DNA TGTGCCAGCAGTCTATCCCAGGGCGGAAACACCATATATTTT.

A few counts support this clonotype. The genes are TRBV15 and TRBJ2-7; 7 bases agree with TRBD1. The trim removed 1 base at V and 0 bases at J, leaving 3 bases unmatched. The germline V gene has CDR1 LNHNV and CDR2 YYDKDF (reference sequence). The CDR3 has 15 amino acids. CDR3 DNA: TGTGCCACCAGCAGAGCCTCAGGGGGCTCCTACGAGCAGTACTTC. Translation: CATSRASGGSYEQYF.

This clonotype has more than one count but fewer than ten. The J gene is TRBJ2-3, the V gene TRBV20-1; D possibly corresponds to TRBD2 (6 bases). Germline CDR1 reads DFQATT; CDR2 reads SNEGSKA (reference sequence). Trimming took off 5 bases at V and 1 base at J, with 13 bases between the two ends. The CDR3 sequence is 14 residues long. CDR3 residues: CSALRASGTDTQYF. CDR3 bases: TGCAGTGCTCTCCGGGCTAGCGGCACAGATACGCAGTATTTT.

This clonotype has only a few counts. The rearrangement links TRBV29-1 to TRBJ2-5; D is undetermined. The germline V gene has CDR1 SQVTM and CDR2 ANQGSEA. V was shortened by 4 bases and J by 5 bases, with 14 bases between the two germline ends. The CDR3 length is 13 residues. The DNA of the CDR3 is TGCAGCGTTGTGGCAGTTACGTTCGAGACCCAGTACTTC. Translation: CSVVAVTFETQYF.

This clonotype was detected a few times. The DNA of the CDR3 is TGTGCCTACAGCCCGGGCTCCGCGGGAGAGACCCAGTACTTC. It translates to CAYSPGSAGETQYF. The chain joins TRBV30 to TRBJ2-5, with a possible D match to TRBD2 (5 bases). This CDR3 has 14 amino acids. V was pared by 7 bases and J by 4 bases, with 19 bases between. From germline, CDR1 is GTSNPN and CDR2 SVGIG (reference sequence).

Only a few counts were recorded for this clonotype. J is TRBJ1-1 and V is TRBV20-1; a possible D gene is TRBD1 (6 bases). Germline CDR1 is DFQATT and CDR2 is SNEGSKA (reference sequence). The CDR3 has 15 amino acids. Trimming removed 3 bases from V and 0 bases from J, with 14 bases in between. The CDR3 is CSAREGGGVNTEAFF. In DNA, the CDR3 is TGCAGTGCTAGGGAAGGGGGGGGAGTGAACACTGAAGCTTTCTTT.

This clonotype turned up a few times. The gene calls are TRBV6-1 and TRBJ2-2; maybe TRBD2 (6 bases). Looked up from germline, CDR1 is MNHNS and CDR2 is SASEGT. Trimming removed 7 bases from V and 7 bases from J, with 22 bases in between. This CDR3 is built from 16 residues. CDR3 DNA sequence: TGTGCCAGCAACAAATTGGGAGGAATCAACGGCGGGGAGCTGTTTTTT. This translates into CASNKLGGINGGELFF.

The table lists this clonotype with a few counts. The CDR3 nucleotides are TGTGCCACCCTACGGGCCTTGCGCACCGGGGAGCTGTTTTTT. Residues: CATLRALRTGELFF. The rearrangement links TRBV6-1 to TRBJ2-2; no reliable D call. V lost 10 bases and J lost 4, with 16 bases in between. This CDR3 has 14 amino acids. Per germline, CDR1 MNHNS and CDR2 SASEGT.

This clonotype was observed a few times. The chain joins TRBV7-2 to TRBJ2-7, with 11 nucleotides matching TRBD2. V shed 4 bases, J shed 1 base, and the junction held 3 bases outside the gene matches. The germline CDR1 and CDR2 sequences are SGHTA and FQGNSA. CDR3 length: 15 amino acids. CDR3 nucleotides: TGTGCCAGCAGCTCGTCTAGCGGGGGGTCCTACGAGCAGTACTTC. Residues: CASSSSSGGSYEQYF. Looking up the rest from reference TRBV7-2 and TRBJ2-7 gives the full variable domain: GAGVSQSPSNKVTEKGKDVELRCDPISGHTALYWYRQSLGQGLEFLIYFQGNSAPDKSGLPSDRFSAERTGGSVSTLTIQRTQQEDSAVYLCASSSSSGGSYEQYFGPGTRLTVT.

A single count supports this clonotype. J is TRBJ1-4 and V is TRBV6-5; D perhaps matches TRBD1 (5 bases). Per the germline V gene, CDR1 is MNHEY and CDR2 is SVGAGI. The CDR3 has 15 residues. V lost 4 bases, J lost 3 bases, and 12 bases lay in between. The CDR3 nucleotides read TGTGCCAGCAGTTCCCTGGGGGGGTCTAATGAAAAACTGTTTTTT. Its protein product is CASSSLGGSNEKLFF.

This clonotype was counted a single time. It may be a read error: a sequence one base away is much more abundant. V and J are TRBV5-1 and TRBJ2-5; D is unresolved. Trimming removed 4 bases from V and 3 bases from J, with 13 bases in between. CDR1 and CDR2 (germline): SGHRS, YFSETQ. There are 14 residues in the CDR3. In DNA, the CDR3 is TGCGCCAGCAGCCCCACCGGGTACGAAGAGACCCAGTACTTC. Translation gives CASSPTGYEETQYF.

CDR3 in DNA: TGCGCCAGCAGCTCCCTATCTTCTGGGGCCAACGTCCTGACTTTC. Encoded protein: CASSSLSSGANVLTF. The rearrangement uses TRBV5-1 and TRBJ2-6; D remains unclear. The V gene's germline CDR1 is SGHRS and CDR2 YFSETQ. Trimming took 3 bases from V and 1 from J, leaving 8 bases between them. The CDR3 contains 15 residues. Based on the CDR3 plus reference TRBV5-1 and TRBJ2-6, the full variable domain is KAGVTQTPRYLIKTRGQQVTLSCSPISGHRSVSWYQQTPGQGLQFLFEYFSETQRNKGNFPGRFSGRQFSNSRSEMNVSTLELGDSALYLCASSSLSSGANVLTFGAGSRLTVL.

This clonotype has just a few counts. The chain has TRBV14 and TRBJ2-5, with a weak D call TRBD2 (6 bases). Germline V gives CDR1 SGHDN, CDR2 FVKESK. Trimming stripped 4 bases from V and 1 base from J, with 10 bases between. The CDR3 contains 14 residues. For the CDR3, the DNA is TGTGCCAGCAGCCCCTTAGCGGCCCAAGAGACCCAGTACTTC. Its protein is CASSPLAAQETQYF.

The gene calls are TRBV5-1 and TRBJ1-2; unclear D gene. CDR1 is SGHRS, CDR2 YFSETQ, per germline. CDR3 size: 13 residues. Trimming left V 3 bases short and J 8 bases short, with 14 bases between. CDR3 in amino acids: CASSYSDSMGYTF. As DNA, the CDR3 is TGCGCCAGCAGCTACAGTGACTCTATGGGCTACACCTTC.

The chain joins TRBV4-3 to TRBJ2-1; 11 bases align to TRBD2. CDR1 and CDR2 from the germline V gene are LGHNA and YSLEER. CDR3 length: 20 amino acids. The V segment lost 1 base and the J segment 3 bases; nucleotides outside the gene matches: 14. The CDR3 sequence: CASSQVVWTSGPSLYNEQFF. The CDR3 DNA sequence: TGCGCCAGCAGCCAAGTCGTTTGGACTAGCGGGCCCTCCCTCTACAATGAGCAGTTCTTC.

This clonotype was observed a handful of times. The rearrangement uses TRBV11-3 and TRBJ2-1, with D possibly TRBD2 on 6 matching bases. Germline V gene sequence: CDR1 SGHNT, CDR2 YENEEA. Trimming took off 1 base at V and 5 bases at J, with 12 bases between the two ends. The CDR3 consists of 15 residues. The CDR3 bases are TGTGCCAGCAGCTTAGTAACGGCGGGGAACAATGAGCAGTTCTTC. Its protein product is CASSLVTAGNNEQFF.

There are a few counts of this clonotype. The CDR3 nucleotides read TGTGCCAGCAGTTACTCTGGGAATTCCTACGAGCAGTACTTC. Its protein is CASSYSGNSYEQYF. This chain connects TRBV6-5 to TRBJ2-7; D gene ambiguous. Germline-derived CDR1 and CDR2 are MNHEY and SVGAGI. CDR3 length equals 14 residues. The germline V and J ends were trimmed by 0 bases and 1 base, with 7 bases remaining between them.

This clonotype appeared a few times. The chain joins TRBV7-8 to TRBJ1-1; the D gene is possibly TRBD1 (5 bases). Trimming cost V 1 base and J 6 bases, with 18 bases left between them. Germline V gene sequence: CDR1 SGHVS, CDR2 FQNEAQ. This CDR3 has 16 amino acids. The CDR3 nucleotides read TGTGCCAGCAGCTTAGGAGGGGTTGGGTTGATCGCTGAAGCTTTCTTT. Its protein product is CASSLGGVGLIAEAFF. Based on the CDR3 plus reference TRBV7-8 and TRBJ1-1, the full variable domain is GAGVSQSPRYKVAKRGQDVALRCDPISGHVSLFWYQQALGQGPEFLTYFQNEAQLDKSGLPSDRFFAERPEGSVSTLKIQRTQQEDSAVYLCASSLGGVGLIAEAFFGQGTRLTVV.

The chain joins TRBV5-1 to TRBJ2-3; 8 bases agree with TRBD1. The CDR3 runs 18 residues. The junction had 12 bases not matched to a gene; V was cut back by 2 bases and J by 1 base. CDR1 and CDR2 from the germline V gene are SGHRS and YFSETQ. This chain's CDR3 is CASSFRTGPVVGTDTQYF. DNA for the CDR3: TGCGCCAGCAGCTTTAGGACAGGGCCTGTAGTAGGCACAGATACGCAGTATTTT.

This clonotype has just a few counts. The chain carries TRBV6-2 or TRBV6-3 and TRBJ2-2; D perhaps matches TRBD1 (5 bases). The V gene's germline CDR1 is MNHEY and CDR2 SVGEGT. The CDR3 has 17 amino acids. With 3 bases removed from V and 0 bases from J, the gap between germline ends came to 14 bases. The CDR3, as DNA: TGTGCCAGCAGTTATTCCGTCCCAGGGCCGAACACCGGGGAGCTGTTTTTT. It yields the protein CASSYSVPGPNTGELFF.

Many counts were recorded for this clonotype. CDR3 amino acids: CASSHTRNTEAFF. CDR3 sequence (DNA): TGCGCCAGCAGCCACACCAGGAACACTGAAGCTTTCTTT. V usage is TRBV4-3 and J usage is TRBJ1-1; D unclear. The germline V and J ends were trimmed by 3 bases and 1 base, with 6 bases remaining between them. In germline, CDR1 is LGHNA, CDR2 YSLEER. The CDR3 runs 13 residues.

This clonotype was seen many times. The chain couples TRBV7-2 to TRBJ2-4, with a weak D call TRBD2 (5 bases). CDR1 and CDR2 from the germline V gene are SGHTA and FQGNSA. This CDR3 region has 17 residues. Trimming removed 6 bases from V and 1 base from J, with 19 bases in between. The CDR3 loop reads CASRLDLLEDAKNIQYF. The CDR3, as DNA: TGTGCCAGCAGACTGGACCTCCTGGAGGATGCCAAAAACATTCAGTACTTC. Supplemented by reference TRBV7-2 and TRBJ2-4, the full variable domain reads GAGVSQSPSNKVTEKGKDVELRCDPISGHTALYWYRQSLGQGLEFLIYFQGNSAPDKSGLPSDRFSAERTGGSVSTLTIQRTQQEDSAVYLCASRLDLLEDAKNIQYFGAGTRLSVL.